Listed here are 20 T cell receptor beta chains from one sample, sequenced in a study of CD8 T cells in ankylosing spondylitis (TCRdb year 2017). Their antigen targets remain unknown. Study-wide conclusions, independent of this receptor: A TCR beta motif made up of several highly homologous amino acid variants appeared to be characteristic of blood from ankylosing spondylitis patients.

The library was obtained by 5' RACE. Instrument on record: Illumina HiSeq 2500. TCRdb itself trimmed the public reads at Q25 with fastp, ran MiXCR and retained productive beta chains. Rows with a matching CDR3 protein are joined into one entry that keeps the most common DNA and genes. The sample yields over 700,000 distinct CDR3 sequences; roughly 20% were counted once. The ten largest clones capture over 15% of the sample. The sequenced sample consisted of blood, either unsorted or a sorted T cell fraction (not recorded which). These receptors were taken from a male donor with ankylosing spondylitis.

The chain links TRBV20-1 to TRBJ2-5, with 8 positions matching TRBD2. Germline-derived CDR1 and CDR2 are DFQATT and SNEGSKA (reference sequence). The CDR3 sequence is 15 residues long. The CDR3 coding sequence is TGCACCTGGGGGGCTAGCGGGCGCACGAAGGAGACCCAGTACTTC. This sequence encodes CTWGASGRTKETQYF.

V and J are TRBV20-1 and TRBJ1-2; 7 nucleotides align to TRBD1. This CDR3 has 13 amino acids. V lost 3 bases and J lost 2; bases outside the gene matches: 3. Germline lookup yields CDR1 DFQATT and CDR2 SNEGSKA (reference sequence). In DNA, the CDR3 is TGCAGTGCTAGTCCGGGACAGAACTATGGCTACACCTTC. Encoded protein: CSASPGQNYGYTF.

This clonotype showed up just a few times. The J gene is TRBJ1-2, the V gene TRBV7-2, with 8 bases fitting TRBD1. In germline, CDR1 is SGHTA, CDR2 FQGNSA. The V gene end was trimmed by 1 base and the J gene end by 5 bases; junction bases not matched to a gene: 9. The CDR3 length is 16 residues. CDR3 amino acids: CASSLEPRGLDYGYTF. For the CDR3, the DNA is TGTGCCAGCAGCTTAGAGCCCAGGGGGCTAGATTATGGCTACACCTTC. Using reference TRBV7-2 and TRBJ1-2 for the parts outside the CDR3, the full variable domain is GAGVSQSPSNKVTEKGKDVELRCDPISGHTALYWYRQSLGQGLEFLIYFQGNSAPDKSGLPSDRFSAERTGGSVSTLTIQRTQQEDSAVYLCASSLEPRGLDYGYTFGSGTRLTVV.

In its sample, this clonotype was seen a few times. J is TRBJ2-5 and V is TRBV7-9; D tentatively fits TRBD1 or TRBD2 (5 bases each). The CDR3 contains 14 residues. Germline CDR1 reads SEHNR; CDR2 reads FQNEAQ (reference sequence). Trimming cost V 4 bases and J 4 bases, with 13 bases left between them. This chain's CDR3 is CASSSGDAGETQYF. The CDR3 DNA sequence: TGTGCCAGCAGCTCCGGGGACGCCGGAGAGACCCAGTACTTC.

The rearrangement links TRBV4-2 to TRBJ2-6, with TRBD2 matching 11 bases. Germline trimming cut 4 bases from V and 4 bases from J; bases unmatched to any gene: 9. Germline-derived CDR1 and CDR2 are LGHNA and YNFKEQ. The CDR3 is 18 residues long. The CDR3 DNA reads TGTGCCAGCAGCCTCGGGACTAGCGGTGGCACGGGGGCCAACGTCCTGACTTTC. This sequence encodes CASSLGTSGGTGANVLTF.

The chain uses TRBV5-1 and TRBJ2-1, with D perhaps TRBD1 or TRBD2 (6 bases each). Per germline, CDR1 SGHRS and CDR2 YFSETQ. This CDR3 region has 16 residues. Between the trimmed V and J ends, which lost 4 bases and 4 bases, there was a span of 18 bases. CDR3 sequence reads: CASSQRGGPQYNEQFF. Written as DNA, the CDR3 is TGCGCCAGCAGCCAACGTGGGGGGCCACAATACAATGAGCAGTTCTTC.

This clonotype was seen only a few times. The V gene is TRBV12-5, the J gene TRBJ1-5, with 8 bases lining up with TRBD1. Germline V gene data show CDR1 as LGHNT and CDR2 as FRNRAP. Trimming removed 5 bases from V and 3 bases from J; junction bases left unmatched: 3. This CDR3 comprises 14 residues. The CDR3 spells CASGGDRYNQPQHF. CDR3 DNA sequence: TGTGCTAGTGGTGGGGACAGGTACAATCAGCCCCAGCATTTT.

This clonotype has more than one count but fewer than ten. This rearrangement joins TRBV2 to TRBJ2-1; D tentatively fits TRBD1 or TRBD2 (5 bases each). Trimming took off 5 bases at V and 2 bases at J, with 19 bases between the two ends. The CDR3 length is 17 residues. Germline V gene sequence: CDR1 SNHLY, CDR2 FYNNEI. In nucleotides, the CDR3 is TGTGCCAGCAGTTCGAGTGGGTCAGGGAGACCCTACAATGAGCAGTTCTTC. Its protein product is CASSSSGSGRPYNEQFF.

The count of this clonotype is one. CDR3 region: CASSRRDTLARGEKLFF. The CDR3 DNA sequence: TGTGCCAGCTCCCGACGGGACACCCTCGCTCGAGGAGAAAAACTGTTTTTT. This chain links TRBV25-1 with TRBJ1-4; a weak D match, TRBD1 (6 bases). Looked up from germline, CDR1 is MGHDK and CDR2 is SYGVNS. There are 17 residues in the CDR3. V was trimmed by 8 bases and J by 8 bases, leaving 27 bases between them.

This clonotype showed up just a few times. The chain recombines TRBV10-3 with TRBJ1-2; D perhaps matches TRBD1 (6 bases). The CDR3 spans 18 residues. CDR1 is ENHRY and CDR2 is SYGVKD in the germline V gene. V lost 3 bases, J lost 0 bases, and 20 bases lay in between. The CDR3: CAISDYPGHRASNYGYTF. CDR3 in DNA: TGTGCCATCAGTGATTACCCGGGACATCGCGCCTCTAACTATGGCTACACCTTC.

This clonotype was picked up a small number of times. The rearrangement links TRBV7-9 to TRBJ1-1; D may be TRBD1 (6 bases). The CDR3 contains 13 residues. The germline CDR1 and CDR2 sequences are SEHNR and FQNEAQ (reference sequence). V lost 1 base and J lost 5, with 8 bases in between. The CDR3 spells CASSLEGQTEAFF. CDR3 coding DNA: TGTGCCAGCAGCTTAGAAGGACAGACTGAAGCTTTCTTT.

The sample holds a few counts of this clonotype. The rearrangement joins TRBV10-3 to TRBJ1-1; D might be TRBD1 (5 bases). The V end was cut by 0 bases, the J end by 0 bases, with 8 bases between. Germline V gene sequence: CDR1 ENHRY, CDR2 SYGVKD. This CDR3 has 15 amino acids. The CDR3 DNA is TGTGCCATCAGTGAGTCACAGGACCTGAACACTGAAGCTTTCTTT. It codes for CAISESQDLNTEAFF.

V usage is TRBV9 and J usage is TRBJ2-3; D perhaps matches TRBD2 (7 bases). The CDR3 length is 16 residues. Germline lookup yields CDR1 SGDLS and CDR2 YYNGEE. V shed 1 base and J shed 2 bases, with 14 bases lying between them. CDR3 region: CASSVLAGAPTDTQYF. CDR3 DNA: TGTGCCAGCAGCGTACTTGCGGGGGCGCCCACAGATACGCAGTATTTT.

The table lists this clonotype with many counts. The chain links TRBV29-1 to TRBJ2-7; the D gene is possibly TRBD1 (6 bases). Trimming left V 4 bases short and J 0 bases short, with 10 bases between. The CDR3 loop spans 13 amino acids. Germline V lookup: CDR1 SQVTM, CDR2 ANQGSEA. The CDR3 region is CSVGRGSSYEQYF. DNA of the CDR3: TGCAGCGTTGGCAGGGGAAGCTCCTACGAGCAGTACTTC.

A few counts support this clonotype. The chain combines TRBV12-3 or TRBV12-4 with TRBJ1-2, with D perhaps TRBD1 (6 bases). V was clipped by 10 bases and J by 4 bases, with 16 bases between them. The CDR3 loop spans 13 amino acids. CDR3 in amino acids: CATAPGQSYGYTF. The CDR3 DNA reads as TGTGCCACCGCTCCGGGACAAAGCTATGGCTACACCTTC.

J is TRBJ1-1 and V is TRBV20-1; 7 bases line up with TRBD1. CDR3 length: 14 amino acids. Germline CDR1 and CDR2: DFQATT and SNEGSKA (reference sequence). V lost 5 bases to trimming and J lost 5 bases; unmatched junction nucleotides: 11. The CDR3 DNA sequence: TGCAGTGCTGCAACCTTACAGGGGAGGACTGAAGCTTTCTTT. Amino acids: CSAATLQGRTEAFF.

The chain has TRBV18 and TRBJ2-1, with D possibly matching TRBD1 (6 bases). V lost 4 bases to trimming and J lost 0 bases, with 13 bases between them. This CDR3 has 16 residues. CDR1 is KGHSH and CDR2 is LQKENI in the germline V gene. CDR3 region: CASSQVDRSSYNEQFF. DNA of the CDR3: TGTGCCAGCTCACAAGTGGACAGATCCTCCTACAATGAGCAGTTCTTC.

J is TRBJ2-7 and V is TRBV29-1, with no clear D. This CDR3 is 11 amino acids long. V gave up 0 bases and J gave up 8 bases, with 8 bases separating them. CDR1 is SQVTM, CDR2 ANQGSEA, per germline. DNA of the CDR3: TGCAGCGTTGAAGATGAGTGGCAGCAGTACTTC. This encodes CSVEDEWQQYF.

This clonotype was seen once. The CDR3 ends on some other residue instead of the conserved phenylalanine or tryptophan, so this is likely a read error. The V gene is TRBV5-1, the J gene TRBJ2-3; TRBD2 agrees at 7 bases. This CDR3 has 15 amino acids. Germline V gives CDR1 SGHRS, CDR2 YFSETQ. After removal of 3 bases from V and 0 bases from J, the junction contained 4 bases not matched to a gene. The CDR3 sequence: CASSWGSGSTDTQYY. CDR3 DNA: TGCGCCAGCAGCTGGGGTAGCGGGAGCACAGATACGCAGTATTAT.

The chain joins TRBV12-3 or TRBV12-4 to TRBJ2-1; D gene uncertain. This CDR3 region has 11 residues. Trimming shortened V by 6 bases and J by 10 bases, and 10 bases separated the two germline ends. The CDR3 spells CASRYLKEQFF. As DNA, the CDR3 is TGTGCCAGCAGGTACCTTAAGGAGCAGTTCTTC.